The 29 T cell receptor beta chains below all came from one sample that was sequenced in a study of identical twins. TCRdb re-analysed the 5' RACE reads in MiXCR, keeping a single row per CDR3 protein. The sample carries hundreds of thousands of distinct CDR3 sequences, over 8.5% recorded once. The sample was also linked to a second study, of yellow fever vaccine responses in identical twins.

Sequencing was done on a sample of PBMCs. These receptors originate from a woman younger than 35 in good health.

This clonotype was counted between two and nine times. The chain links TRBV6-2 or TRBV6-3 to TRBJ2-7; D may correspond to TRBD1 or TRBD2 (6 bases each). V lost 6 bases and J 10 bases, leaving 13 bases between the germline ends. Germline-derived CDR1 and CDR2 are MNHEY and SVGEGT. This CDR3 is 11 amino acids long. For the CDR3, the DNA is TGTGCCAGCAGCGACGGGGGCAGACAGTACTTC. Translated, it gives CASSDGGRQYF.

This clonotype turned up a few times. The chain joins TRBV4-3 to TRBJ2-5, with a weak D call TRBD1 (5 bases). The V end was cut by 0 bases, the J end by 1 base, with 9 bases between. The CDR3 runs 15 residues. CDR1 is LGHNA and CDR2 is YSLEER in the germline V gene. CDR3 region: CASSQDPRAQETQYF. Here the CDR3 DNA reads TGCGCCAGCAGCCAAGACCCCAGGGCCCAAGAGACCCAGTACTTC.

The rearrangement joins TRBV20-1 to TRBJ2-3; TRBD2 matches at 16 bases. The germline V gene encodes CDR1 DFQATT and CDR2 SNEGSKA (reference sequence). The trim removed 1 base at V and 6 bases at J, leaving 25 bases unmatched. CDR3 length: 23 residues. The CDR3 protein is CSARVHLGTSGRAGGERVDTQYF. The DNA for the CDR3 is TGCAGTGCTAGAGTCCACCTCGGGACTAGCGGGAGGGCCGGGGGTGAACGTGTGGATACGCAGTATTTT.

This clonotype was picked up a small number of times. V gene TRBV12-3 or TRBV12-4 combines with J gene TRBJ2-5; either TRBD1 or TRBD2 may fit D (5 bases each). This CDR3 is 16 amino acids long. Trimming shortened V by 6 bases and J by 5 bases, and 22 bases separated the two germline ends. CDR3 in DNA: TGTGCCAGCAGCTTACCGGGGACGCCTAAGCCCGAGACCCAGTACTTC. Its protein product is CASSLPGTPKPETQYF.

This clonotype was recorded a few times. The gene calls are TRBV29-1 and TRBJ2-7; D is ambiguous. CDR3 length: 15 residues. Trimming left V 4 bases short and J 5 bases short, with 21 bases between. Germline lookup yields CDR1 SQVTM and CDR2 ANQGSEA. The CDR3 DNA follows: TGCAGCGTTGTCTTGGGTCCCTTCCAGGTGGACGAGCAGTACTTC. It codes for CSVVLGPFQVDEQYF.

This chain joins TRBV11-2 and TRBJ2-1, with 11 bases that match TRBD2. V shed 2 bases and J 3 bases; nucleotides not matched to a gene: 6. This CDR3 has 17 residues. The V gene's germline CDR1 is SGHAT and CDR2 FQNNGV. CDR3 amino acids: CASSLLAGGSYYNEQFF. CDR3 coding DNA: TGTGCCAGCAGCTTACTAGCGGGGGGCTCTTACTACAATGAGCAGTTCTTC.

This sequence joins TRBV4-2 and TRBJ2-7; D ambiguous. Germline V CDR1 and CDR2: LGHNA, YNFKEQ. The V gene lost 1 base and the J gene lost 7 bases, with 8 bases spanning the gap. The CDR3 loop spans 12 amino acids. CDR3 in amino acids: CASSQVEGEQYF. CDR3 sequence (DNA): TGTGCCAGCAGCCAAGTAGAAGGGGAGCAGTACTTC.

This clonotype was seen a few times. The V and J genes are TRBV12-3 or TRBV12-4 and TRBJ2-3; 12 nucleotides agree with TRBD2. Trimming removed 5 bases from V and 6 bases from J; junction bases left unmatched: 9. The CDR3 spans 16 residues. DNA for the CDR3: TGTGCCAGCAGTCTGACTAGCGGGGGATTTGTCGATACGCAGTATTTT. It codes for CASSLTSGGFVDTQYF.

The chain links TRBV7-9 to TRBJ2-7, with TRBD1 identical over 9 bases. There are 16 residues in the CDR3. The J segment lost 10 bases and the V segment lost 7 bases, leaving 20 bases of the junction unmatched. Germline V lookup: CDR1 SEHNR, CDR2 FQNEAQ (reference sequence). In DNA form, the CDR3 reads TGTGCCAGCATCCTAAACCGGGGGCCGGGACAGGGAACCCAGTACTTC. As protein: CASILNRGPGQGTQYF.

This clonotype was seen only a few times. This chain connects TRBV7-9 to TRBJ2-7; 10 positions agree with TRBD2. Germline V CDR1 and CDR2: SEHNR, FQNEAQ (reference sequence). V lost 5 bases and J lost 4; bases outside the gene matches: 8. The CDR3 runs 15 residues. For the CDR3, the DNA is TGTGCCAGCAGCCCATGGACTAGCGGCCTATACGAGCAGTACTTC. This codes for CASSPWTSGLYEQYF.

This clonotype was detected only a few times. CDR3 DNA: TGTGCCAGCAGGACCTCGGCGGACACTGAAGCTTTCTTT. Its translation: CASRTSADTEAFF. The J gene is TRBJ1-1, the V gene TRBV7-3; unclear D gene. Trimming took 6 bases from V and 3 from J, leaving 11 bases between them. Germline assignment: CDR1 SGHTA and CDR2 FQGTGA. There are 13 residues in the CDR3.

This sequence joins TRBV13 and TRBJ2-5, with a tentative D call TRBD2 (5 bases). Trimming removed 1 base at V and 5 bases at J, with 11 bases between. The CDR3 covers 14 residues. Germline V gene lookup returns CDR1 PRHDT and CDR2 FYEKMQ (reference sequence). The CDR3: CASSLDGSDETQYF. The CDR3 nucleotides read TGTGCCAGCAGCTTAGATGGTAGCGACGAGACCCAGTACTTC.

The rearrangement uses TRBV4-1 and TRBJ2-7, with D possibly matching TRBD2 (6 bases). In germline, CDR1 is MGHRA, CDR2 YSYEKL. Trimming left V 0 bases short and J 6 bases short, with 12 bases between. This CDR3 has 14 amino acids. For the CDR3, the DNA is TGCGCCAGCAGCCAAGAGGAGGGTCTGGGCGAGCAGTACTTC. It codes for CASSQEEGLGEQYF.

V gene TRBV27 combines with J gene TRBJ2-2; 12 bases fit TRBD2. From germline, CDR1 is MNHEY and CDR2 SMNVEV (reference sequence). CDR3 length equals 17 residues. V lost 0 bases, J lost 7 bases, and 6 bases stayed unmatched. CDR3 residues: CASSLSPSGGAVGELFF. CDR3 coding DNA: TGTGCCAGCAGTTTATCGCCTAGCGGGGGGGCAGTCGGGGAGCTGTTTTTT.

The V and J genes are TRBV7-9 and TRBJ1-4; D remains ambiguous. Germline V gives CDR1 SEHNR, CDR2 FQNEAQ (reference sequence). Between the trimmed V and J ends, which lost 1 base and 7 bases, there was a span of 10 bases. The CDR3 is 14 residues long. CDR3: CASSLGGKGEKLFF. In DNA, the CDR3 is TGTGCCAGCAGCTTAGGAGGGAAAGGTGAAAAACTGTTTTTT.

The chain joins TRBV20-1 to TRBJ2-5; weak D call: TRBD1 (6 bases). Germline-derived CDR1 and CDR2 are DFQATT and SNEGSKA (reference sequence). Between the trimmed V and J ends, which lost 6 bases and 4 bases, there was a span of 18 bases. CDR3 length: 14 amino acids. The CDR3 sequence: CSAWTDGRLETQYF. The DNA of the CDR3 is TGCAGTGCATGGACAGATGGTAGGCTAGAGACCCAGTACTTC.

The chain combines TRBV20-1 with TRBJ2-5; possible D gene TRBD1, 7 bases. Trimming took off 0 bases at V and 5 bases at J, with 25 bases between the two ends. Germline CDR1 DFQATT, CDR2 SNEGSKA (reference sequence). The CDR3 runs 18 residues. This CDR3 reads CSARDPSPLDRAGETQYF. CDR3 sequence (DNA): TGCAGTGCTAGAGATCCATCCCCCCTCGACAGGGCGGGGGAGACCCAGTACTTC.

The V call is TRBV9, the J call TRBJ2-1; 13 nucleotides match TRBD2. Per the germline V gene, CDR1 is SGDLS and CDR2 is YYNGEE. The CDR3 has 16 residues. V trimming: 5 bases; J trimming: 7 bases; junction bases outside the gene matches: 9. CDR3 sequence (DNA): TGTGCCAGCAGTGAAACTAGCGGGAGGGCCATAAATGAGCAGTTCTTC. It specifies CASSETSGRAINEQFF.

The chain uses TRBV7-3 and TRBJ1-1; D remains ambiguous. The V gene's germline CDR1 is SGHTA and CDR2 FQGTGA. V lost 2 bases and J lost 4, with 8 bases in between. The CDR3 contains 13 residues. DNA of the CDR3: TGTGCCAGCAGCTTACAGGAAGGCACTGAAGCTTTCTTT. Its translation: CASSLQEGTEAFF.

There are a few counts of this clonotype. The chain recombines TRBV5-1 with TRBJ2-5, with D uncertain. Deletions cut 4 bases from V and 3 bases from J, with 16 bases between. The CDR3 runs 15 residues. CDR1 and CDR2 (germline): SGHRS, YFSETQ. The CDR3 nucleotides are TGCGCCAGCAGCCTGCGGAGCCATTGGGAAGAGACCCAGTACTTC. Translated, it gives CASSLRSHWEETQYF.

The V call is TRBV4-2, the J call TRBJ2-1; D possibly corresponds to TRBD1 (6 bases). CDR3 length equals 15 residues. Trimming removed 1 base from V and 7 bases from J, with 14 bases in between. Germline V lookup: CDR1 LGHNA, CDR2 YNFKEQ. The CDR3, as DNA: TGTGCCAGCAGCCAAGTTAACAGGGCTGGGAATGAGCAGTTCTTC. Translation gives CASSQVNRAGNEQFF.

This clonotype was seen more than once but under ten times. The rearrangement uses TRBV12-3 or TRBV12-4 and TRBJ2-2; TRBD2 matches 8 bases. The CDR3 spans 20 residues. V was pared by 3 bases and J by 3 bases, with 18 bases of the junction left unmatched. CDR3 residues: CASSFDRGGMRFMDTGELFF. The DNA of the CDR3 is TGTGCCAGCAGTTTTGATCGGGGGGGTATGAGGTTTATGGACACCGGGGAGCTGTTTTTT.

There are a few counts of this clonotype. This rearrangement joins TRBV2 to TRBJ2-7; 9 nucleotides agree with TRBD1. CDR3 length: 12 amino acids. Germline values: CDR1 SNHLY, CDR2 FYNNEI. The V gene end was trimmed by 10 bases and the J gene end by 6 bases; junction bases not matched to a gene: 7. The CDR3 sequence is CAIETGGGEQYF. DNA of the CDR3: TGTGCCATTGAGACAGGGGGAGGCGAGCAGTACTTC.

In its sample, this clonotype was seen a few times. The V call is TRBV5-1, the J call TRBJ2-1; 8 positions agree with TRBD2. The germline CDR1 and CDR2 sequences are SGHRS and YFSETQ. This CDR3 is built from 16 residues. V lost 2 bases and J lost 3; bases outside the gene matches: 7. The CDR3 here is CASSFYGRANYNEQFF. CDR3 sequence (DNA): TGCGCCAGCAGCTTTTACGGGAGGGCCAACTACAATGAGCAGTTCTTC.

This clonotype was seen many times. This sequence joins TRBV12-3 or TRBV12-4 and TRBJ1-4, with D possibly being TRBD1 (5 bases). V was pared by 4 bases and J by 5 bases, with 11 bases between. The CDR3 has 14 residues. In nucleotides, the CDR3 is TGTGCCAGCAGTTCGACAGCAGCGAATGAAAAACTGTTTTTT. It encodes CASSSTAANEKLFF.

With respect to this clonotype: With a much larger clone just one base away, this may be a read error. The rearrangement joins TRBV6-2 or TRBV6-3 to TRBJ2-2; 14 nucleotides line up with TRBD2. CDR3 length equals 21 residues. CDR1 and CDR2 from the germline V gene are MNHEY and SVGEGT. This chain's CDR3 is CASSSFGLAGGRGSMTGELVF. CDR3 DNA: TGTGCCAGCAGTTCCTTCGGACTAGCGGGAGGTCGGGGTAGTATGACCGGGGAGCTGGTTTTT.

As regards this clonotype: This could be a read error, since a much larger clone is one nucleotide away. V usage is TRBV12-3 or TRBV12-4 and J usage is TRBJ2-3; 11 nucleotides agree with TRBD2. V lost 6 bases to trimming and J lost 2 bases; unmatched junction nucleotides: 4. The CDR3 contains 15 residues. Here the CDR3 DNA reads TGTGCCAGCAGGGATAGCGGGGGGGCCACAGATACGCAGTATTTT. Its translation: CASRDSGGATDTQYF.

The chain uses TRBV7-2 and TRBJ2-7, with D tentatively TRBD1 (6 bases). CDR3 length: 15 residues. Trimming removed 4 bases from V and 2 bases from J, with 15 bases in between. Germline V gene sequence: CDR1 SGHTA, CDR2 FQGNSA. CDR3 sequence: CASSWTRGPTYEQYF. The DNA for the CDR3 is TGTGCCAGCAGCTGGACCAGGGGACCTACCTACGAGCAGTACTTC.

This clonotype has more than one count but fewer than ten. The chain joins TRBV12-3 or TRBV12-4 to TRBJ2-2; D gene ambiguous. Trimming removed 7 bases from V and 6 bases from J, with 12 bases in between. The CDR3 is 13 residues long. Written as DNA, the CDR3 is TGTGCCAGCACGCACTTGAGTGCCGGGGAGCTGTTTTTT. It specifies CASTHLSAGELFF.